This T cell receptor (beta chain) was sequenced for a study of blood T cell repertoires in COVID-19. Study-level information: Sites across the United States, Italy and Spain contributed samples from acute and convalescent COVID-19. PBMCs, B-cell-depleted T cells, or T cells were the source of the cDNA or gDNA that made up the material.

As originally analysed: By means of reference gene primer amplification, nucleated cell counts were estimated. Sequencing used immunoSEQ multiplex PCR; TCRdb keeps in-frame clones, though not all of them. From that table come the V and J calls and clone size; the DNA was used to work out D and trimming. The sample holds 180,000 or so clones; more than 70% are singletons and the top ten take just under 2.5%. Sequences were obtained from peripheral blood. The sequence was collected from a man aged 40-49 years with active or convalescent COVID-19.

The CDR3 loop is CASSSPGGPQHF. CDR3 DNA: TGTGCCAGTAGTTCTCCCGGGGGGCCCCAGCATTTT. V is TRBV19 and J is TRBJ1-5, with D possibly being TRBD1 (5 bases). The V end lost 5 bases, the J end lost 9 bases, and 11 bases lay between the germline ends. The length of the CDR3 is 12 residues. CDR1 and CDR2 from the germline V gene are LNHDA and SQIVND (reference sequence). The full variable domain, its missing parts supplied by reference TRBV19 and TRBJ1-5, is DGGITQSPKYLFRKEGQNVTLSCEQNLNHDAMYWYRQDPGQGLRLIYYSQIVNDFQKGDIAEGYSVSREKKESFPLTVTSAQKNPTAFYLCASSSPGGPQHFGDGTRLSIL.